This TCR beta chain is from a study of cytomegalovirus exposure and HLA in healthy donors. PCR used 60 Vbeta primers and 13 Jbeta primers. This table comes from immunoSEQ multiplex PCR, and its TCRdb copy is limited to in-frame clones, with some not included. The sample yields 90,000 or so clones, roughly 69% seen once. With respect to this clone: Its cognate antigen is unknown. Other DNA sequences in the sample encode the same CDR3.

General observations from the study: A prior analysis recorded that most TCR beta V segments were productive about 90% or about 30% of the time. Most TCR sequences were seen very rarely across donors, but some public TCRs occurred in many.

The CDR3 loop spans 15 amino acids. V lost 2 bases, J lost 3 bases, and 8 bases stayed unmatched. Per germline, CDR1 GTSNPN and CDR2 SVGIG (reference sequence). This TCR came from a man over 45 in good health and CMV-seronegative. Sequencing was carried out using PBMCs. The chain uses TRBV30 and TRBJ2-5; 8 positions agree with TRBD2. The CDR3 region has the DNA TGTGCCTGGAGTAGAGGCCTAGCGGGCGAAGAGACCCAGTACTTC. This encodes CAWSRGLAGEETQYF. Combining the CDR3 with reference TRBV30 and TRBJ2-5 gives the whole variable domain SQTIHQWPATLVQPVGSPLSLECTVEGTSNPNLYWYRQAAGRGLQLLFYSVGIGQISSEVPQNLSASRPQDRQFILSSKKLLLSDSGFYLCAWSRGLAGEETQYFGPGTRLLVL.